These 2 T cell receptor beta chains share one sample of origin, sequenced in a study of blood T cell repertoires in COVID-19. TCRdb keeps only in-frame clones here, not all; method: immunoSEQ multiplex PCR. The repertoire consists of about 250,000 clones, with roughly 88% occurring once and the leading ten covering over 1.3%. Input material: peripheral blood. These receptors all come from a man older than 75 with acute or convalescent COVID-19.

This rearrangement joins TRBV18 to TRBJ1-1; 8 nucleotides align to TRBD1. The CDR3 length is 15 residues. Germline V gene sequence: CDR1 KGHSH, CDR2 LQKENI. V lost 3 bases and J lost 0; bases outside the gene matches: 3. The CDR3 nucleotides read TGTGCCAGCTCACCCGACAGGGGCGTGAACACTGAAGCTTTCTTT. Protein sequence: CASSPDRGVNTEAFF.

This chain links TRBV18 with TRBJ1-4; TRBD1 matches at 7 bases. V lost 3 bases, J lost 7 bases, and 11 bases stayed unmatched. The CDR3 contains 16 residues. Per the germline V gene, CDR1 is KGHSH and CDR2 is LQKENI. CDR3 in DNA: TGTGCCAGCTCACCGGACAGGCTCATAGGAGGTGAAAAACTGTTTTTT. This gives the protein CASSPDRLIGGEKLFF.